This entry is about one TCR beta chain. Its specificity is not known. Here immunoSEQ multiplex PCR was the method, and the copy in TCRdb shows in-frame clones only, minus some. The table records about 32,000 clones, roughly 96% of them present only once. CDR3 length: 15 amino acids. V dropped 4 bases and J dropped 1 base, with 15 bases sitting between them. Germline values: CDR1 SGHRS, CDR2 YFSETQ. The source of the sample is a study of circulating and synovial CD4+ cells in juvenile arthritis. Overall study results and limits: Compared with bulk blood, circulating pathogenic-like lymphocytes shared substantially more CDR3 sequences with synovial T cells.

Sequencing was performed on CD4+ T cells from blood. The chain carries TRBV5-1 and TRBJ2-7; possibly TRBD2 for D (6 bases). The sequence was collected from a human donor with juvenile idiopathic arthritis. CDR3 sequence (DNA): TGCGCCAGCAGCCCCGTCTGGCGGGGTTCCTACGAGCAGTACTTC. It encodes CASSPVWRGSYEQYF.